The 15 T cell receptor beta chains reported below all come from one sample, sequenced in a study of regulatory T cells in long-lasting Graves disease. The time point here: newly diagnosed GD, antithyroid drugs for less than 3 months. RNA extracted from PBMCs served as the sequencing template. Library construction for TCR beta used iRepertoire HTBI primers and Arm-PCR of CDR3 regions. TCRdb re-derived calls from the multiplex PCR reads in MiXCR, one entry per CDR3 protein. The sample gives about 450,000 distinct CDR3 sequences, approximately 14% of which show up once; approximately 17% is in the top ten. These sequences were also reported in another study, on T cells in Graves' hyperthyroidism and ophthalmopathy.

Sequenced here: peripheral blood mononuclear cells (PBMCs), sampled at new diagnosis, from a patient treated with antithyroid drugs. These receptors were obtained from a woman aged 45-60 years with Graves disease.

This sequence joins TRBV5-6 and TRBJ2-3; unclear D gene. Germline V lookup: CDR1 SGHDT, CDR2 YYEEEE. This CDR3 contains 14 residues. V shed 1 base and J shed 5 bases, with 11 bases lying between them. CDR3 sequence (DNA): TGTGCCAGCAGCTTGCACCTCCCAGGAGATACGCAGTATTTT. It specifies CASSLHLPGDTQYF.

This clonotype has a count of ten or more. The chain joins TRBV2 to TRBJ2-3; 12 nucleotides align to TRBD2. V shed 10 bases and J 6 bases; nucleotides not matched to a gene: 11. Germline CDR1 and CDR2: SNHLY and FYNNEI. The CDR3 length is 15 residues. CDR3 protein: CATQRTSGAGDTQYF. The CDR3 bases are TGTGCCACCCAAAGGACTAGCGGGGCGGGGGATACGCAGTATTTT.

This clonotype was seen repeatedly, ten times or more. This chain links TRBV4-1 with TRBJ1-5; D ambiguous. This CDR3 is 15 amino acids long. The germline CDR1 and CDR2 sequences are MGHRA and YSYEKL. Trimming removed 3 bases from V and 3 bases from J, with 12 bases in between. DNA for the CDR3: TGCGCCAGCAGCCAGGTTAGGGCCCCCAATCAGCCCCAGCATTTT. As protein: CASSQVRAPNQPQHF.

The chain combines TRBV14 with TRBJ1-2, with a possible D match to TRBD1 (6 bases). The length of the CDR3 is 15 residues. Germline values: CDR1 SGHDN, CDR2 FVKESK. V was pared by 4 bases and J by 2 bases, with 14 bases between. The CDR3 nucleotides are TGTGCCAGCAGCCCAACTGGGACAATAAACTATGGCTACACCTTC. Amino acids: CASSPTGTINYGYTF. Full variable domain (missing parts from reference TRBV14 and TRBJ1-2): EAGVTQFPSHSVIEKGQTVTLRCDPISGHDNLYWYRRVMGKEIKFLLHFVKESKQDESGMPNNRFLAERTGGTYSTLKVQPAELEDSGVYFCASSPTGTINYGYTFGSGTRLTVV.

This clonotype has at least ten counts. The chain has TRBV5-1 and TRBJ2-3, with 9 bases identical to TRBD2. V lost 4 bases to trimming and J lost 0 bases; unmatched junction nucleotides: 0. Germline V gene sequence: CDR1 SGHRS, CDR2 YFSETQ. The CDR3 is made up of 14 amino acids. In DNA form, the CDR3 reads TGCGCCAGCAGCACTAGCGGGAGCACAGATACGCAGTATTTT. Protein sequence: CASSTSGSTDTQYF.

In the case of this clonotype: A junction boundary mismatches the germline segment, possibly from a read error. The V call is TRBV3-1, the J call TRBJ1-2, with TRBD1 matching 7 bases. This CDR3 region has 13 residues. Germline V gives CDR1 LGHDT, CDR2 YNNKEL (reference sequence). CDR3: CASSQGDSYGYAF. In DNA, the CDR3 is TGTGCCAGCAGCCAAGGGGACAGCTATGGCTACGCCTTC. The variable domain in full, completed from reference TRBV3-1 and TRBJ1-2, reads DTAVSQTPKYLVTQMGNDKSIKCEQNLGHDTMYWYKQDSKKFLKIMFSYNNKELIINETVPNRFSPKSPDKAHLNLHINSLELGDSAVYFCASSQGDSYGYAFGSGTRLTVV.

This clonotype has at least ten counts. CDR3 nucleotides: TGTGCCAGCAGTTACACAGGGGGATTCTATGGCTACACCTTC. Translation: CASSYTGGFYGYTF. This chain links TRBV6-5 with TRBJ1-2; TRBD1 matches 8 bases. This CDR3 is 14 amino acids long. The germline V gene has CDR1 MNHEY and CDR2 SVGAGI. V lost 2 bases, J lost 4 bases, and 3 bases stayed unmatched.

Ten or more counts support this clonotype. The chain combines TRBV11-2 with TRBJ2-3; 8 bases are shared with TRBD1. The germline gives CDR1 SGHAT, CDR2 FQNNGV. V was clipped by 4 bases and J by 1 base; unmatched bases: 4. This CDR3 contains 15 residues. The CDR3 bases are TGTGCCAGCAGCTACGGACAGGGCGGCACAGATACGCAGTATTTT. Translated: CASSYGQGGTDTQYF.

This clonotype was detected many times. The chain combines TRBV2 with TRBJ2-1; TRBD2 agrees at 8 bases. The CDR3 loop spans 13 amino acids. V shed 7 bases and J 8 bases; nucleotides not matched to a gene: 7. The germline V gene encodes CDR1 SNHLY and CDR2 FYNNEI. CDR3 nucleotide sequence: TGTGCCAGCAATAGTCGGGAGGGCCATGAGCAGTTCTTC. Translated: CASNSREGHEQFF.

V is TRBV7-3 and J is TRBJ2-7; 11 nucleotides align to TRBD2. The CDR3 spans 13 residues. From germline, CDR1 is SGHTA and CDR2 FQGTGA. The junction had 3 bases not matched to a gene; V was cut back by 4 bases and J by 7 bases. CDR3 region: CASSYLAGGEQYF. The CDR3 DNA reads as TGTGCCAGCAGCTATCTAGCGGGAGGAGAGCAGTACTTC.

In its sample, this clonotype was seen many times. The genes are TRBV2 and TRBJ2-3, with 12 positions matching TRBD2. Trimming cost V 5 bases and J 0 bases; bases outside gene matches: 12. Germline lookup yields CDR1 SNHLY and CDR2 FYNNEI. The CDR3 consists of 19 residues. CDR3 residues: CASSWTGTGLAGSTDTQYF. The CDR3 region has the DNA TGTGCCAGCAGTTGGACAGGGACAGGACTAGCGGGAAGCACAGATACGCAGTATTTT.

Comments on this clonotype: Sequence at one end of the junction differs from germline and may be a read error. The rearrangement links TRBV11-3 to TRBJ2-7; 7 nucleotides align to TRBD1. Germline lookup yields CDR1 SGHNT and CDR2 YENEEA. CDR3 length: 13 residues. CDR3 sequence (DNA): TGTGCCCGCAGCTGGACAGGTTCCTACGAGCAGTACTTC. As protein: CARSWTGSYEQYF.

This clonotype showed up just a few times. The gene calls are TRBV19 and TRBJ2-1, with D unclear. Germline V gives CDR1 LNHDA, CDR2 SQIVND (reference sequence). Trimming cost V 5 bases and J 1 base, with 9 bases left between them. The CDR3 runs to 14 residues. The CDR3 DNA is TGTGCCAGTAGTCAGTTTGGGTCCTACAATGAGCAGTTCTTC. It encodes CASSQFGSYNEQFF.

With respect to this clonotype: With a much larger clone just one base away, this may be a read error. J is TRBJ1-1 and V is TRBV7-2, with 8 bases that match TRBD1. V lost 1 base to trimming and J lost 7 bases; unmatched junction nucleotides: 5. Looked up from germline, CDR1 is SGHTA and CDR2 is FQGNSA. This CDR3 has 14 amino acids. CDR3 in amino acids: CASSLGRGPGEAFF. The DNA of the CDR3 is TGTGCCAGCAGCTTAGGCAGGGGGCCTGGTGAAGCTTTCTTT.

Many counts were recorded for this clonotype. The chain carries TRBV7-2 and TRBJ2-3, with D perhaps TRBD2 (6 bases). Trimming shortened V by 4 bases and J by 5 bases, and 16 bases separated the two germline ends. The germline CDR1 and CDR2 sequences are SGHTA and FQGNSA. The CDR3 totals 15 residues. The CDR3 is CASSSSDSLGDTQYF. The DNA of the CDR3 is TGTGCCAGCAGCTCTAGCGACTCTCTGGGAGATACGCAGTATTTT.